The present TCR beta chain was sequenced within a study of shared clonotypes between healthy human individuals. Data came from immunoSEQ multiplex PCR; TCRdb stores just in-frame clones and leaves some out. The sample yields millions of clones, more than 80% seen once. Germline V gives CDR1 WSHSY, CDR2 SAAADI. This CDR3 region has 12 residues. The V segment lost 8 bases and the J segment 6 bases; nucleotides outside the gene matches: 5. This TCR came from a man between 18 and 29 years old in good health. The material sequenced was naive CD4+ T cells sorted from blood. Subset described: CD45RA+ positively selected. V usage is TRBV10-2 and J usage is TRBJ2-7; 9 bases agree with TRBD1. The CDR3 DNA reads as TGCGCCAGCCGGGACAGGGTGGCCGAGCAGTACTTC. Its translation: CASRDRVAEQYF.